This T cell receptor beta chain was captured by sequencing in a study of blood T cell repertoires in COVID-19. The overall study: The samples span acute and convalescent COVID-19 from the United States, Italy and Spain. In each case, the material was cDNA or gDNA derived from T cells, B-cell-depleted T cells, or PBMCs.

The CDR3 has 15 amino acids. V was shortened by 7 bases and J by 3 bases, with 16 bases between the two germline ends. In germline, CDR1 is LNHDA, CDR2 SQIVND (reference sequence). Methods used by the authors: The authors estimated nucleated cell counts from reference gene primer amplification. Profiled with immunoSEQ multiplex PCR; TCRdb holds only in-frame clones, not every one. That table supplies the V and J calls and clone size; D and trimming were determined from the DNA. The repertoire has about 310,000 clones, about nine tenths of them found once; the top ten carry about 2%. This rearrangement joins TRBV19 to TRBJ1-5; a weak D match, TRBD1 (5 bases). The clonotype comes from a man younger than 30 with active or convalescent COVID-19. Sequenced sample: peripheral blood. Here the CDR3 DNA reads TGTGCCAGTAAAGGGGCTTGGGTCCTCAATCAGCCCCAGCATTTT. Residues: CASKGAWVLNQPQHF.